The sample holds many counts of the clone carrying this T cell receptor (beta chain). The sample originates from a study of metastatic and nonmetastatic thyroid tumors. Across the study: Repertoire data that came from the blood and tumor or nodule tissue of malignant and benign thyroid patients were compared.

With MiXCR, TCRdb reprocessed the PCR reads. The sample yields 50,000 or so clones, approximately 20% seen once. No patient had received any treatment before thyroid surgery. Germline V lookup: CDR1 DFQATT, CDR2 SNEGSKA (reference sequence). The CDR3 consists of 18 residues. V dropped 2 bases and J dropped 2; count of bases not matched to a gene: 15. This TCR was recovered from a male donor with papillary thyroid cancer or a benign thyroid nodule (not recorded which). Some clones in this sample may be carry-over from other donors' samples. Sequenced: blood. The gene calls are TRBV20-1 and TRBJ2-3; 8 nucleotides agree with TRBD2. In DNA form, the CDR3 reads TGCAGTGCTAGATATTGGGGGGCGGGAGGACTTATCACAGATACGCAGTATTTT. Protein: CSARYWGAGGLITDTQYF.